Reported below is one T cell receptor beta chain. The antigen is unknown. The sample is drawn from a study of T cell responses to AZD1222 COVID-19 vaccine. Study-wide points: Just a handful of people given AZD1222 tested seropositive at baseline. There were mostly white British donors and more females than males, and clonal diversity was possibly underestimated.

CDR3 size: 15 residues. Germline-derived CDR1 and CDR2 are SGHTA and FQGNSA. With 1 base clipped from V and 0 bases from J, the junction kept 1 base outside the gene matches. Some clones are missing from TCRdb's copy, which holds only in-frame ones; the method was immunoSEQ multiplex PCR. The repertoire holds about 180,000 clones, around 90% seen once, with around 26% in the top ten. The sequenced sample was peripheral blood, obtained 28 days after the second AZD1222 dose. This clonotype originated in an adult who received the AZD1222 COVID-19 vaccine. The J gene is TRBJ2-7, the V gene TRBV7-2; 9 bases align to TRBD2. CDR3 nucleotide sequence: TGTGCCAGCAGCTTAGAGGGACTAGCCTCCTACGAGCAGTACTTC. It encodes CASSLEGLASYEQYF.